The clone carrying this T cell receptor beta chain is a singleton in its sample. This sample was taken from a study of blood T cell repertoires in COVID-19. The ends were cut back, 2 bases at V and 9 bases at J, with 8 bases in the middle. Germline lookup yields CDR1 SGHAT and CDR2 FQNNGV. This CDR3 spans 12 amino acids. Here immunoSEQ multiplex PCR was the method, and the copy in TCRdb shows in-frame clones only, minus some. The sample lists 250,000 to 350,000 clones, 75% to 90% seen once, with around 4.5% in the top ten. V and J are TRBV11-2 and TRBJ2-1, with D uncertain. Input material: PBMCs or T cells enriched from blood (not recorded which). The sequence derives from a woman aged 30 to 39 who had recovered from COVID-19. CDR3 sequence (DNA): TGTGCCAGCAGCTTATCGCGAGGTGAGCAGTTCTTC. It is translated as CASSLSRGEQFF. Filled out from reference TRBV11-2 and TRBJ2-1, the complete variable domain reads EAGVAQSPRYKIIEKRQSVAFWCNPISGHATLYWYQQILGQGPKLLIQFQNNGVVDDSQLPKDRFSAERLKGVDSTLKIQPAKLEDSAVYLCASSLSRGEQFFGPGTRLTVL.